Below, 25 T cell receptor beta chains from the same sample are listed, as sequenced in a study of cytomegalovirus exposure and HLA in healthy donors. PCR employed 60 Vbeta and 13 Jbeta primers. The assay was immunoSEQ multiplex PCR, and TCRdb's table has in-frame clones only and misses some. The sample lists about 82,000 clones; 65% to 75% were seen once. Source material: PBMCs. These receptor sequences come from a middle-aged man in good health and CMV-seropositive.

The chain combines TRBV4-3 with TRBJ2-3; TRBD2 matches 10 bases. J gave up 3 bases and V 3 bases, and 6 bases lay outside the gene matches. The CDR3 runs to 16 residues. Germline CDR1 LGHNA, CDR2 YSLEER. For the CDR3, the DNA is TGCGCCAGCAGCCAGGCCGGACTAGCGGATACAGATACGCAGTATTTT. It codes for CASSQAGLADTDTQYF.

The V call is TRBV18, the J call TRBJ2-7; D gene unclear. Trimming cost V 0 bases and J 7 bases, with 7 bases left between them. The CDR3 sequence is 12 residues long. From germline, CDR1 is KGHSH and CDR2 LQKENI. The DNA for the CDR3 is TGTGCCAGCTCACCACCAACGCGGGAGCAGTACTTC. Translated, it gives CASSPPTREQYF.

J is TRBJ1-6 and V is TRBV10-2; no clear D gene. There are 16 residues in the CDR3. V shed 3 bases and J shed 18 bases, with 27 bases lying between them. Germline CDR1 reads WSHSY; CDR2 reads SAAADI. The CDR3 DNA reads as TGCGCCAGCAGTGAATCCCGGGGTTTCGTGAATAATTCACCCCACTTT. Protein product: CASSESRGFVNNSPHF.

The chain links TRBV5-1 to TRBJ2-7; no clear D gene. Trimming took 5 bases from V and 4 from J, leaving 7 bases between them. The CDR3 is 11 amino acids. Germline CDR1 and CDR2: SGHRS and YFSETQ. DNA for the CDR3: TGCGCCAGCAGGTCCCAATACGAGCAGTACTTC. Residues: CASRSQYEQYF.

This chain's CDR3 is CASSQRGGDGYTF. The CDR3 DNA sequence: TGTGCCAGCAGCCAAAGAGGGGGCGATGGCTACACCTTC. The chain combines TRBV11-3 with TRBJ1-2, with 7 bases matching TRBD1. After removal of 5 bases from V and 6 bases from J, the junction contained 6 bases not matched to a gene. The CDR3 has 13 amino acids. The germline V gene encodes CDR1 SGHNT and CDR2 YENEEA.

The V gene is TRBV30, the J gene TRBJ2-4; D is possibly TRBD2 (6 bases). The germline V and J ends were trimmed by 3 bases and 1 base, with 7 bases remaining between them. This CDR3 spans 13 amino acids. Germline CDR1 GTSNPN, CDR2 SVGIG (reference sequence). This chain's CDR3 is CAWSRGAKNIQYF. CDR3 nucleotides: TGTGCCTGGAGCCGGGGGGCCAAAAACATTCAGTACTTC.

The V and J genes are TRBV19 and TRBJ1-1, with a possible D match to TRBD1 (5 bases). The V gene's germline CDR1 is LNHDA and CDR2 SQIVND (reference sequence). There are 13 residues in the CDR3. The ends were cut back, 6 bases at V and 6 bases at J, with 14 bases in the middle. CDR3 coding DNA: TGTGCCAGTAGGCCCTGGAGGGACGCTGAAGCTTTCTTT. This gives the protein CASRPWRDAEAFF.

This chain connects TRBV4-1 to TRBJ2-7; D unresolved. The CDR3 is 16 amino acids. The germline CDR1 and CDR2 sequences are MGHRA and YSYEKL. The V gene lost 0 bases and the J gene lost 0 bases, with 12 bases spanning the gap. The CDR3 reads CASSQEMTQSSYEQYF. The CDR3 bases are TGCGCCAGCAGCCAAGAAATGACTCAAAGCTCCTACGAGCAGTACTTC.

V is TRBV7-2 and J is TRBJ2-2; perhaps TRBD1 as D (5 bases). Trimming left V 4 bases short and J 4 bases short, with 25 bases between. Germline loops: CDR1 SGHTA, CDR2 FQGNSA. The CDR3 has 19 amino acids. The CDR3 DNA is TGTGCCAGCAGCTACAAACTTAAGGGGCGCGACTTAGGCACCGGGGAGCTGTTTTTT. Its protein is CASSYKLKGRDLGTGELFF.

The chain recombines TRBV28 with TRBJ2-7; D is uncertain. Germline V gene lookup returns CDR1 MDHEN and CDR2 SYDVKM. The CDR3 has 13 residues. V was clipped by 8 bases and J by 7 bases, with 18 bases between them. The CDR3 reads CASLKTPGREQYF. The CDR3 coding sequence is TGTGCCAGCCTAAAAACGCCAGGAAGGGAGCAGTACTTC.

J is TRBJ1-1 and V is TRBV6-5, with TRBD1 identical over 8 bases. The CDR3 sequence is 15 residues long. Germline-derived CDR1 and CDR2 are MNHEY and SVGAGI. The J segment lost 2 bases and the V segment lost 7 bases, leaving 9 bases of the junction unmatched. CDR3 residues: CASTLFGTGNTEAFF. Here the CDR3 DNA reads TGTGCCAGCACGTTATTCGGGACAGGAAACACTGAAGCTTTCTTT.

The DNA of the CDR3 is TGCGCCAGTACTCCTACCACCCGGGACAGGGATTACCGGGAGCAGTTCTTC. Residues: CASTPTTRDRDYREQFF. This rearrangement joins TRBV23-1 to TRBJ2-1, with 9 bases fitting TRBD1. TRBV23-1 is an open reading frame, and its role is uncertain. Trimming took 9 bases from V and 10 from J; bases not matched to a gene: 22. This CDR3 comprises 17 residues.

J is TRBJ1-5 and V is TRBV27; D may be TRBD1 (6 bases). The CDR3 is made up of 13 amino acids. Germline V gene lookup returns CDR1 MNHEY and CDR2 SMNVEV (reference sequence). V lost 3 bases and J lost 8, with 11 bases in between. CDR3 DNA: TGTGCCAGCAGTTTCGGCAGGGGAGAGCCCCAGCATTTT. Its translation: CASSFGRGEPQHF.

CDR3 sequence reads: CASSPQGRYEQYF. The CDR3 DNA reads as TGTGCCAGCAGTCCTCAGGGCCGCTACGAGCAGTACTTC. The chain is built from TRBV5-4 and TRBJ2-7; D may be TRBD1 (5 bases). The CDR3 covers 13 residues. Trimming removed 5 bases from V and 3 bases from J, with 12 bases in between. Looked up from germline, CDR1 is SGHNT and CDR2 is YYREEE (reference sequence).

The CDR3, as DNA: TGTGCCAGCAGCTTAACAGGGGCGCGATTGGAGACCCAGTACTTC. It yields the protein CASSLTGARLETQYF. The chain employs TRBV11-3 and TRBJ2-5; TRBD1 matches at 7 bases. CDR1 and CDR2 (germline): SGHNT, YENEEA. The CDR3 runs to 15 residues. V shed 2 bases and J 5 bases; nucleotides not matched to a gene: 8.

This rearrangement joins TRBV6-5 to TRBJ1-1; D is uncertain. The V gene's germline CDR1 is MNHEY and CDR2 SVGAGI. V was trimmed by 6 bases and J by 2 bases, leaving 7 bases between them. The CDR3 consists of 12 residues. Here the CDR3 DNA reads TGTGCCAGCAGGCTTAGTAACACTGAAGCTTTCTTT. As protein: CASRLSNTEAFF.

In regard to this clone: One end of the junction does not line up with germline, which may come from a read error. This chain links TRBV7-9 with TRBJ1-2; unclear D gene. Germline CDR1 SEHNR, CDR2 FQNEAQ (reference sequence). The CDR3 totals 12 residues. CDR3 in DNA: TGTTCCAGCAGCCTCCCCCGGAGGGGCTACACCTTC. Translation gives CSSSLPRRGYTF.

The chain carries TRBV6-6 and TRBJ1-1; D is perhaps TRBD1 (5 bases). Germline V gene lookup returns CDR1 MNHNY and CDR2 SVGAGI (reference sequence). V gave up 5 bases and J gave up 1 base, with 11 bases separating them. The CDR3 is 14 amino acids. For the CDR3, the DNA is TGTGCCAGCAGTCCGGAAGGGGCGAACACTGAAGCTTTCTTT. Translated, it gives CASSPEGANTEAFF.

The chain uses TRBV5-1 and TRBJ2-2; tentative D call: TRBD2 (5 bases). The V end was cut by 6 bases, the J end by 3 bases, with 12 bases between. CDR1 is SGHRS and CDR2 is YFSETQ in the germline V gene. The CDR3 length is 14 residues. CDR3 sequence reads: CASTAGTDTGELFF. CDR3 DNA sequence: TGCGCCAGCACGGCGGGTACGGACACCGGGGAGCTGTTTTTT.

The chain recombines TRBV7-2 with TRBJ1-4; D not resolved. Trimming took 4 bases from V and 0 from J, leaving 6 bases between them. Germline V gene data show CDR1 as SGHTA and CDR2 as FQGNSA. The length of the CDR3 is 14 residues. The CDR3 protein is CASSSVATNEKLFF. The CDR3 bases are TGTGCCAGCAGCTCCGTTGCAACTAATGAAAAACTGTTTTTT.

V usage is TRBV4-2 and J usage is TRBJ1-5; D is unclear. V was clipped by 1 base and J by 4 bases, with 5 bases between them. The CDR3 runs to 13 residues. From germline, CDR1 is LGHNA and CDR2 YNFKEQ. CDR3 protein: CASSQVLNQPQHF. The CDR3, as DNA: TGTGCCAGCAGCCAAGTTCTAAATCAGCCCCAGCATTTT.

Only a few counts were recorded for this clone. This chain joins TRBV5-6 and TRBJ1-1; tentative D call: TRBD1 (6 bases). This CDR3 region has 14 residues. Trimming removed 4 bases at V and 5 bases at J, with 15 bases between. CDR1 is SGHDT and CDR2 is YYEEEE in the germline V gene. The CDR3 DNA reads as TGTGCCAGCAGCAGAACAGGGTTCGGGACTGAAGCTTTCTTT. It codes for CASSRTGFGTEAFF.

The V and J genes are TRBV6-1 and TRBJ1-6, with 11 bases that match TRBD1. This CDR3 has 14 residues. With V trimmed by 11 bases and J by 7 bases, 7 bases remained unmatched. Germline V gene sequence: CDR1 MNHNS, CDR2 SASEGT. CDR3 DNA sequence: TGTGCCGGGTGGACAGGGGGCGTGAATTCACCCCTCCACTTT. Its translation is CAGWTGGVNSPLHF.

This clone occurred a few times. The chain joins TRBV9 to TRBJ2-2; D perhaps matches TRBD1 (6 bases). The CDR3 extends over 14 amino acids. The ends were cut back, 3 bases at V and 3 bases at J, with 9 bases in the middle. Germline-derived CDR1 and CDR2 are SGDLS and YYNGEE. The CDR3 DNA sequence: TGTGCCAGCAGCGGTAGACAGGACACCGGGGAGCTGTTTTTT. It translates to CASSGRQDTGELFF.

The chain is built from TRBV15 and TRBJ1-5, with 9 bases that match TRBD1. The V gene end was trimmed by 3 bases and the J gene end by 6 bases; junction bases not matched to a gene: 6. CDR3 length: 15 residues. CDR1 LNHNV and CDR2 YYDKDF come from the germline V gene (reference sequence). The CDR3 loop reads CATSSPGQGPQPQHF. CDR3 nucleotide sequence: TGTGCCACCAGCAGCCCGGGACAGGGCCCTCAGCCCCAGCATTTT.